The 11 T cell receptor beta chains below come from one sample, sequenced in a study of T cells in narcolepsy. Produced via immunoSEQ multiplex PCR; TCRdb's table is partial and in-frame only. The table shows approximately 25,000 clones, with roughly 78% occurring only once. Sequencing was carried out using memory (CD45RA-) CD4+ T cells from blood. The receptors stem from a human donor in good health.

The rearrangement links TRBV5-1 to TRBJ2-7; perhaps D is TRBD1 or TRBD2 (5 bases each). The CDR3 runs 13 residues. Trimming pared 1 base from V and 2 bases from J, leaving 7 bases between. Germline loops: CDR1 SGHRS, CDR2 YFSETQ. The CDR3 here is CASSLQGPYEQYF. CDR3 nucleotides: TGCGCCAGCAGCTTGCAGGGACCCTACGAGCAGTACTTC. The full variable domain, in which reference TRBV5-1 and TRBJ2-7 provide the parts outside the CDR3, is KAGVTQTPRYLIKTRGQQVTLSCSPISGHRSVSWYQQTPGQGLQFLFEYFSETQRNKGNFPGRFSGRQFSNSRSEMNVSTLELGDSALYLCASSLQGPYEQYFGPGTRLTVT.

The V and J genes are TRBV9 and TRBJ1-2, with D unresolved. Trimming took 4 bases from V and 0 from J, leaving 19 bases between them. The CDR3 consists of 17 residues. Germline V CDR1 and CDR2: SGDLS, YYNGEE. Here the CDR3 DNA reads TGTGCCAGCAGCTTAGGGCAGTCAATTATCTCTAACTATGGCTACACCTTC. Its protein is CASSLGQSIISNYGYTF.

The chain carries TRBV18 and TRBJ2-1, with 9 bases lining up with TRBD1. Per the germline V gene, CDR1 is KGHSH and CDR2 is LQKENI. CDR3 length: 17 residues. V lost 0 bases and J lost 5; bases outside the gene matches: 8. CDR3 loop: CASSPPLGQGEHNEQFF. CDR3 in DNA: TGTGCCAGCTCACCACCGTTGGGACAGGGTGAGCACAATGAGCAGTTCTTC.

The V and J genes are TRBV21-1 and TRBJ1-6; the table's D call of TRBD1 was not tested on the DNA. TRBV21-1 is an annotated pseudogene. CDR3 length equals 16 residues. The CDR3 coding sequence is TGTGCCAGCAACTTGACAGCCACGAGGTATAATTCACCCCTCCACTTT. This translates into CASNLTATRYNSPLHF.

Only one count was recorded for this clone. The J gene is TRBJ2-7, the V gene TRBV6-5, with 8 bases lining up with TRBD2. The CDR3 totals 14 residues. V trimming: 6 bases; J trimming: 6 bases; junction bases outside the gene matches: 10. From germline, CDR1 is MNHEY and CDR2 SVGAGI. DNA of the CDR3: TGTGCCAGCAGCCCAAGGATGGGGACTAGCGAGCAGTACTTC. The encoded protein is CASSPRMGTSEQYF.

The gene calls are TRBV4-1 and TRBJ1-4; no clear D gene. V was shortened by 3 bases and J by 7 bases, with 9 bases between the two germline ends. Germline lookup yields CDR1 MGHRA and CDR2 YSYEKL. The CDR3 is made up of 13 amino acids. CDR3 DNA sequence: TGCGCCAGCAGCCAGACTTCCGGTGAAAAACTGTTTTTT. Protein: CASSQTSGEKLFF.

The CDR3 coding sequence is TGTGCCAGCGGGGCGGGGGGACAAGAGACCCAGTACTTC. Translating it yields CASGAGGQETQYF. This chain joins TRBV25-1 and TRBJ2-5; 8 bases align to TRBD2. Germline V gene data show CDR1 as MGHDK and CDR2 as SYGVNS. The V gene end was trimmed by 8 bases and the J gene end by 2 bases; junction bases not matched to a gene: 4. The length of the CDR3 is 13 residues. Drawing the rest from reference TRBV25-1 and TRBJ2-5, the complete variable domain is EADIYQTPRYLVIGTGKKITLECSQTMGHDKMYWYQQDPGMELHLIHYSYGVNSTEKGDLSSESTVSRIRTEHFPLTLESARPSHTSQYLCASGAGGQETQYFGPGTRLLVL.

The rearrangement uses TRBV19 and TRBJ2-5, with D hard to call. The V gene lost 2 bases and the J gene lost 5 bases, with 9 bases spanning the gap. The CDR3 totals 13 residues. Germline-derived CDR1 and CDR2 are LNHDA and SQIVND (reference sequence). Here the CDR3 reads CASSIRAFETQYF. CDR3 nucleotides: TGTGCCAGTAGTATAAGGGCTTTCGAGACCCAGTACTTC. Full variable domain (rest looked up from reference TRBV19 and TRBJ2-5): DGGITQSPKYLFRKEGQNVTLSCEQNLNHDAMYWYRQDPGQGLRLIYYSQIVNDFQKGDIAEGYSVSREKKESFPLTVTSAQKNPTAFYLCASSIRAFETQYFGPGTRLLVL.

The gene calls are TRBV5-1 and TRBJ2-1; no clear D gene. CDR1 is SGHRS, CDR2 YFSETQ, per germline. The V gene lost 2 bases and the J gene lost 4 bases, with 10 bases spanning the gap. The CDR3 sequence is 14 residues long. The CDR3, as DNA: TGCGCCAGCAGCTTAGGTCAAGCGTACAATGAGCAGTTCTTC. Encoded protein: CASSLGQAYNEQFF.

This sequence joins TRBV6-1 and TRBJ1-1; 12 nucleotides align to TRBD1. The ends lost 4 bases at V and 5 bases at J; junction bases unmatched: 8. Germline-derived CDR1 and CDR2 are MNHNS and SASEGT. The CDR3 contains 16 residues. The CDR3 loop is CASSAGQGAVGTEAFF. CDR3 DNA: TGTGCCAGCAGTGCGGGACAGGGGGCGGTTGGGACTGAAGCTTTCTTT.

CDR3 bases: TGTGCCAGCAGCTTGCCGTTAGAGACCCAGTACTTC. Protein: CASSLPLETQYF. This rearrangement joins TRBV5-4 to TRBJ2-5; D remains unclear. From germline, CDR1 is SGHNT and CDR2 YYREEE (reference sequence). Trimming pared 1 base from V and 4 bases from J, leaving 5 bases between. The CDR3 runs to 12 residues.